This TCR beta chain derives from a study of early T cells in non-severe SARS-CoV-2 infection. Study context: Unpaired chains resulted from sequencing bulk RNA of unsorted whole blood.

A word on this clonotype: The antigen is undetermined.

Individual cDNA molecules carried attached unique molecular identifiers. TCRdb ran MiXCR on the 5' RACE reads and lists one entry per CDR3 protein. The sample includes tens of thousands of distinct CDR3 sequences, 13% of them seen just once. Unmatched junction bases numbered 9, after V lost 4 bases and J lost 4 bases. The germline V gene encodes CDR1 SGHNT and CDR2 YYREEE (reference sequence). The length of the CDR3 is 15 residues. General study results and limits: Using VDJdb, the matching emphasized anti-spike CD8 responses while missing private and CD4 specificities.

This chain connects TRBV5-4 to TRBJ2-7; 9 bases fit TRBD1. Sequenced here: whole blood, sampled at baseline. The receptor was derived from an adult who was a healthcare worker with PCR-confirmed SARS-CoV-2 infection or an uninfected control (not recorded which). The CDR3, as DNA: TGTGCCAGCAGCCGGGACAGGGCTTCGTTTTACGAGCAGTACTTC. This gives the protein CASSRDRASFYEQYF.